One and the same sample provided the 3 T cell receptor beta chains below, sequenced in a study of Ad26.COV2.S vaccination and SARS-CoV-2 variants. Repertoires were generated with immunoSEQ multiplex PCR, while TCRdb's copy carries only in-frame clones and drops some. This table holds hundreds of thousands of clones, around 90% found once. Treatment reported: 15 to 20 received Ad26.COV2.S at low or high dose, single or two shots; several received placebo; per-sample allocation not given. Sample collection was performed on day 63 after the first vaccine or placebo injection. Here the sequenced sample was peripheral blood, taken in a trial of Ad26.COV2.S vaccine versus placebo. These receptors were obtained from a person aged 18-60 years who received the Ad26.COV2.S COVID-19 vaccine or a placebo.

The V call is TRBV7-9, the J call TRBJ2-7; TRBD1 might be the D (6 bases). This CDR3 has 14 residues. From germline, CDR1 is SEHNR and CDR2 FQNEAQ (reference sequence). V lost 3 bases to trimming and J lost 5 bases, with 14 bases between them. CDR3 nucleotide sequence: TGTGCCAGCAGCTTGCCACAGGGCGGTCACGAGCAGTACTTC. This sequence encodes CASSLPQGGHEQYF.

The CDR3 sequence is CASSLSLAEADRISGELFF. CDR3 nucleotide sequence: TGCGCCAGCAGCTTGTCCCTCGCAGAAGCCGACCGTATAAGTGGGGAGCTGTTTTTT. The V call is TRBV5-1, the J call TRBJ2-2; D is ambiguous. Trimming cost V 1 base and J 8 bases, with 27 bases left between them. Germline CDR1 reads SGHRS; CDR2 reads YFSETQ. This CDR3 contains 19 residues.

The genes are TRBV4-1 and TRBJ2-3; 7 positions agree with TRBD2. This CDR3 comprises 14 residues. Trimming removed 4 bases from V and 6 bases from J; junction bases left unmatched: 7. Germline V CDR1 and CDR2: MGHRA, YSYEKL. This CDR3 reads CASSPLGGLDTQYF. DNA for the CDR3: TGCGCCAGCAGCCCCCTGGGGGGGTTGGATACGCAGTATTTT.